Listed here are 21 T cell receptor delta chains from one sample, sequenced in a study of gamma-delta T cells after stem cell transplantation. TCRdb redid the clone calls on the RT-PCR reads with CATT. The sample records 3,000 or so delta-chain clones, approximately 30% being singletons. Sequencing was carried out using gamma-delta T cells. These receptors were collected from a human donor. It is not recorded whose cells these are; they may come from a transplant donor.

This clone ranks as medium-sized. The chain links TRDV2 to TRDJ1; D unresolved. The V and J ends lost 0 bases and 3 bases respectively, with 16 bases between them. The CDR3 is made up of 16 amino acids. Germline assignment: CDR1 GEAIGNYY and CDR2 EKD. The chain's CDR3 is CACDTVGLRGADKLIF. CDR3 nucleotides: TGTGCCTGTGACACCGTCGGACTGAGGGGTGCCGATAAACTCATCTTT.

A word on this clone: With only one base between it and a far larger clone, this is likely a read error. The chain couples TRDV2 to TRDJ1; perhaps TRDD3 as D (6 bases). Germline V CDR1 and CDR2: GEAIGNYY, EKD. The CDR3 sequence is 14 residues long. The CDR3 sequence: CARDMWGSDNKLIF. CDR3 coding DNA: TGTGCCCGTGACATGTGGGGATCCGATAATAAACTCATCTTT.

The rearrangement joins TRDV2 to TRDJ1; 10 nucleotides line up with TRDD3. The V gene end was trimmed by 0 bases and the J gene end by 2 bases; junction bases not matched to a gene: 14. This CDR3 has 19 amino acids. Germline-derived CDR1 and CDR2 are GEAIGNYY and EKD. DNA for the CDR3: TGTGCCTGTGACACCGTTGGATTACTGGGGGATTTTATGACCGATAAACTCATCTTT. Amino acid sequence: CACDTVGLLGDFMTDKLIF.

This clone is labeled large. The rearrangement joins TRDV2 to TRDJ1; D not resolved. The CDR3 is 14 residues long. CDR1 is GEAIGNYY and CDR2 is EKD in the germline V gene. The ends were cut back, 0 bases at V and 0 bases at J, with 7 bases in the middle. CDR3 DNA sequence: TGTGCCTGTGACACCGTTGGGTACACCGATAAACTCATCTTT. It encodes CACDTVGYTDKLIF.

For this clone: This likely stems from a read error, as it lies one base from a far larger clone. The chain employs TRDV2 and TRDJ1, with 10 bases fitting TRDD3. In germline, CDR1 is GEAIGNYY, CDR2 EKD. The CDR3 has 17 residues. The CDR3 protein is CACGTVESGGYPDKLIF. The CDR3 nucleotides read TGTGCCTGTGGCACCGTGGAAAGTGGGGGATACCCCGATAAACTCATCTTT.

This clone is deemed medium-sized. This chain uses TRDV3 with TRDJ1, with unresolved D. The germline CDR1 and CDR2 sequences are TVYSNPD and GDNSRS (reference sequence). V was clipped by 0 bases and J by 2 bases, with 16 bases between them. The CDR3 spans 15 residues. CDR3 DNA: TGTGCCTTTAGCTACACCCCCCGCGGGACCGATAAACTCATCTTT. Residues: CAFSYTPRGTDKLIF.

As regards this clone: The protein held in TCRdb is that of a much larger clone and does not match this DNA's translation at residue 14, likely because of a read error; the protein shown is translated from the DNA. The genes are TRDV2 and TRDJ1; 9 bases match TRDD3. Germline CDR1 and CDR2: GEAIGNYY and EKD. The CDR3 spans 17 residues. CDR3 DNA sequence: TGTGCCTGTGACCCCTTGGGGGATAGCCGAAACACCGATGAACTCATCTTT. It yields the protein CACDPLGDSRNTDELIF.

Relative to its sample, this clone is medium-sized. This chain uses TRDV2 with TRDJ1; 8 bases map to TRDD3. The CDR3 runs 19 residues. The trim removed 0 bases at V and 0 bases at J, leaving 14 bases unmatched. Germline CDR1 GEAIGNYY, CDR2 EKD. The CDR3 region is CACDTVEKLGVPYTDKLIF. The CDR3 region has the DNA TGTGCCTGTGACACCGTTGAGAAACTGGGGGTTCCGTACACCGATAAACTCATCTTT.

By frequency in the sample, this clone is medium-sized. Other DNA sequences from this sample encode an identical CDR3 as well. The chain has TRDV2 and TRDJ1; 7 bases are a match to TRDD3. Per the germline V gene, CDR1 is GEAIGNYY and CDR2 is EKD. Trimming removed 2 bases from V and 4 bases from J; junction bases left unmatched: 6. The CDR3 runs 14 residues. The CDR3 here is CACDILGEHDKLIF. In DNA, the CDR3 is TGTGCCTGTGACATCTTGGGGGAGCACGATAAACTCATCTTT.

Turning to this clone: A read error may explain this, as a much larger clone is one base away. The sample has other DNA sequences that encode this CDR3 too. The V and J genes are TRDV2 and TRDJ1; 9 bases fit TRDD3. The CDR3 is made up of 20 amino acids. The J segment lost 4 bases and the V segment lost 3 bases, leaving 23 bases of the junction unmatched. Germline V gives CDR1 GEAIGNYY, CDR2 EKD. The CDR3 nucleotides read TGTGCCTGTGACCGGCTGTCTCCAAAAGGGGATACGGGGTTCGGCGATAAACTCATCTTT. Its translation is CACDRLSPKGDTGFGDKLIF.

This chain uses TRDV2 with TRDJ1, with 7 bases identical to TRDD3. The trim removed 0 bases at V and 3 bases at J, leaving 27 bases unmatched. From germline, CDR1 is GEAIGNYY and CDR2 EKD. This CDR3 has 22 amino acids. The CDR3 is CACDTLQAKSPPGGPKADKLIF. The CDR3 DNA reads as TGTGCCTGTGACACCCTGCAAGCCAAATCGCCCCCTGGGGGCCCAAAGGCCGATAAACTCATCTTT.

The chain links TRDV2 to TRDJ3; tentatively, D is TRDD3 (6 bases). Trimming removed 0 bases at V and 0 bases at J, with 20 bases between. The CDR3 loop spans 21 amino acids. Germline CDR1 and CDR2: GEAIGNYY and EKD. CDR3 DNA: TGTGCCTGTGACACCGTTAGGAGCGAGACTGGGAGCTCCTGGGACACCCGACAGATGTTTTTC. The encoded protein is CACDTVRSETGSSWDTRQMFF.

Remarks on this clone: A far larger clone is a single base away, which makes a read error likely. V is TRDV2 and J is TRDJ3, with 13 bases matching TRDD3. The V segment lost 5 bases and the J segment 1 base; nucleotides outside the gene matches: 10. CDR3 length: 20 residues. Germline CDR1 and CDR2: GEAIGNYY and EKD. CDR3 amino acids: CACGLSTGGYASWDTRQMFF. The CDR3 coding sequence is TGTGCCTGTGGTCTGAGTACTGGGGGATACGCGTCCTGGGACACCCGACAGATGTTTTTC.

Comment on this clone: A read error likely explains this, since a far larger clone differs by one base. Other DNA sequences in this specimen translate into the identical CDR3. CDR3 sequence: CACDPASRDTRQMFF. The CDR3 coding sequence is TGTGCCTGTGACCCCGCCAGTCGGGACACCCGACAGATGTTTTTC. The chain joins TRDV2 to TRDJ3; D unclear. CDR3 length: 15 amino acids. Trimming took 3 bases from V and 5 from J, leaving 10 bases between them. From germline, CDR1 is GEAIGNYY and CDR2 EKD.

On this clone itself: A far larger clone lies a single base away; this is likely a read error. J is TRDJ3 and V is TRDV2; 9 positions match TRDD3. The CDR3 spans 21 residues. CDR1 is GEAIGNYY and CDR2 is EKD in the germline V gene. CDR3 in amino acids: CAWDTMELGERTSWDTRQMFF. CDR3 in DNA: TGTGCCTGGGACACCATGGAACTGGGGGAAAGAACCTCCTGGGACACCCGACAGATGTTTTTC.

As concerns this clone: This likely stems from a read error, as it lies one base from a far larger clone. This same CDR3 is encoded by further DNA sequences in the sample. The chain combines TRDV2 with TRDJ1; 10 bases map to TRDD3. This CDR3 is 17 amino acids long. The V gene's germline CDR1 is GEAIGNYY and CDR2 EKD. This CDR3 reads CACDTVESGGYPDKLIF. Here the CDR3 DNA reads TGTGCCTGTGACACCGTGGAAAGTGGGGGATACCCCGACAAACTCATCTTT.

This clone is medium-sized (0.01 to 0.1%). The gene calls are TRDV2 and TRDJ1; TRDD3 matches 11 bases. The V and J ends lost 0 bases and 3 bases, in that order; junction bases with no gene match: 11. The CDR3 loop spans 18 amino acids. The germline gives CDR1 GEAIGNYY, CDR2 EKD. Here the CDR3 DNA reads TGTGCCTGTGACACCGTTGGTCGACTGGGGGATATCCCCGATAAACTCATCTTT. The encoded protein is CACDTVGRLGDIPDKLIF.

This clone is termed medium-sized. Other nucleotide sequences in the sample specify the same CDR3. The chain couples TRDV2 to TRDJ1; 9 bases match TRDD3. Trimming removed 1 base from V and 4 bases from J; junction bases left unmatched: 6. Per germline, CDR1 GEAIGNYY and CDR2 EKD. CDR3 length: 15 amino acids. CDR3 coding DNA: TGTGCCTGTGACACGCTGGGGGATTCGGGCGATAAACTCATCTTT. This encodes CACDTLGDSGDKLIF.

This clone is termed medium-sized. The chain joins TRDV2 to TRDJ1, with 7 bases identical to TRDD3. Germline values: CDR1 GEAIGNYY, CDR2 EKD. The CDR3 contains 18 residues. V was pared by 0 bases and J by 1 base, with 13 bases of the junction left unmatched. The CDR3 bases are TGTGCCTGTGACACCCTGGGTTTAACTGGGGACTCCACCGATAAACTCATCTTT. It specifies CACDTLGLTGDSTDKLIF.

By share of the sample, this clone is medium-sized (0.01 to 0.1%). J is TRDJ1 and V is TRDV1, with a weak D call TRDD3 (6 bases). The CDR3 spans 18 residues. V dropped 3 bases and J dropped 0 bases, with 20 bases sitting between them. Germline CDR1 and CDR2: TSWWSYY and QGS. This CDR3 reads CALGDLRAGEPYTDKLIF. CDR3 nucleotides: TGTGCTCTTGGGGACCTTAGGGCTGGGGAGCCGTACACCGATAAACTCATCTTT.

To note about this clone: The protein in TCRdb stems from a much larger clone and differs at residue 6 from this DNA's translation, likely a read error; here the protein is translated from the DNA. This rearrangement joins TRDV2 to TRDJ1; weak D call: TRDD3 (6 bases). The germline CDR1 and CDR2 sequences are GEAIGNYY and EKD. The ends were cut back, 4 bases at V and 0 bases at J, with 20 bases in the middle. The CDR3 runs 17 residues. The DNA of the CDR3 is TGTGCCTGTGATCCTCGCACTGGGAAGAATTACACCGATAAACTCATCTTT. The encoded protein is CACDPRTGKNYTDKLIF.